A single sample gave rise to the 7 T cell receptor beta chains below, sequenced in a study of PD-L1 blockade in urothelial cancer. Produced via immunoSEQ multiplex PCR; TCRdb's table is partial and in-frame only. Of about 91,000 clones listed, roughly 90% are singletons. The starting material was PBMCs, obtained around atezolizumab (anti-PD-L1) treatment. Receptors were obtained from a man aged 60 to 69 with urothelial cancer.

This clone was picked up one time. The chain couples TRBV30 to TRBJ2-1, with 15 bases aligning to TRBD2. Unmatched junction bases numbered 16, after V lost 3 bases and J lost 4 bases. The germline V gene encodes CDR1 GTSNPN and CDR2 SVGIG (reference sequence). The length of the CDR3 is 20 residues. The DNA for the CDR3 is TGTGCCTGGAGACAACCTCCGGGACTAGCGGGAGGTTTTAAGTACAATGAGCAGTTCTTC. This codes for CAWRQPPGLAGGFKYNEQFF.

The rearrangement links TRBV13 to TRBJ2-7; tentative D call: TRBD1 (6 bases). Trimming pared 0 bases from V and 9 bases from J, leaving 9 bases between. Germline-derived CDR1 and CDR2 are PRHDT and FYEKMQ (reference sequence). The CDR3 sequence is 12 residues long. The CDR3 reads CASSLGGALQYF. CDR3 sequence (DNA): TGTGCCAGCAGCTTAGGGGGGGCTCTGCAGTACTTC.

The chain carries TRBV2 and TRBJ2-7; a possible D gene is TRBD1 (5 bases). The CDR3 consists of 13 residues. Trimming removed 6 bases from V and 2 bases from J, with 11 bases in between. Looked up from germline, CDR1 is SNHLY and CDR2 is FYNNEI. CDR3 in amino acids: CASRDRETYEQYF. The CDR3 coding sequence is TGTGCCAGCAGAGACAGAGAGACCTACGAGCAGTACTTC.

The J gene is TRBJ2-6, the V gene TRBV5-1; unclear D gene. The V end was cut by 4 bases, the J end by 4 bases, with 6 bases between. Germline V CDR1 and CDR2: SGHRS, YFSETQ. The CDR3 covers 13 residues. CDR3 amino acids: CASSLQGANVLTF. The CDR3 nucleotides read TGCGCCAGCAGCCTACAGGGGGCCAACGTCCTGACTTTC.

Points on this clone: This sample includes further DNA sequences coding for the same CDR3. The chain is built from TRBV18 and TRBJ2-7; a possible D gene is TRBD1 (5 bases). The CDR3 covers 13 residues. Germline V gives CDR1 KGHSH, CDR2 LQKENI. Between the trimmed V and J ends, which lost 3 bases and 1 base, there was a span of 7 bases. In DNA form, the CDR3 reads TGTGCCAGCTCACCCCCAGGGTCCTACGAGCAGTACTTC. Translation gives CASSPPGSYEQYF.

The V gene is TRBV5-4, the J gene TRBJ2-1; 11 positions match TRBD2. The V segment lost 2 bases and the J segment 6 bases; nucleotides outside the gene matches: 7. The germline CDR1 and CDR2 sequences are SGHNT and YYREEE (reference sequence). CDR3 size: 16 residues. CDR3 protein: CASSLSTSGSINEQFF. The CDR3 DNA is TGTGCCAGCAGCTTAAGTACTAGCGGGAGTATCAATGAGCAGTTCTTC.

The V and J genes are TRBV9 and TRBJ2-3, with D maybe TRBD2 (7 bases). Germline loops: CDR1 SGDLS, CDR2 YYNGEE. The V and J ends lost 3 bases and 1 base respectively, with 12 bases between them. CDR3 size: 15 residues. CDR3 residues: CASSGVGGRTDTQYF. The CDR3 DNA sequence: TGTGCCAGCAGCGGAGTCGGGGGGCGCACAGATACGCAGTATTTT. The full variable domain, rest sourced from reference TRBV9 and TRBJ2-3, is DSGVTQTPKHLITATGQRVTLRCSPRSGDLSVYWYQQSLDQGLQFLIQYYNGEERAKGNILERFSAQQFPDLHSELNLSSLELGDSALYFCASSGVGGRTDTQYFGPGTRLTVL.